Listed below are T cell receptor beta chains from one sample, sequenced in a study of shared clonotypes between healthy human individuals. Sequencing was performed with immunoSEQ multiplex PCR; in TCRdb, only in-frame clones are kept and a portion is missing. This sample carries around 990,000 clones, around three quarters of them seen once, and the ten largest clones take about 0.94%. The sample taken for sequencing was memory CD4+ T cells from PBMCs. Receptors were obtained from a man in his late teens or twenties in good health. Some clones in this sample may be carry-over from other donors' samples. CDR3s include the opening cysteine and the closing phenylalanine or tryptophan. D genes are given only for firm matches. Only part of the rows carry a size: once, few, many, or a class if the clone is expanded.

TGTGCCACCAGCAGAGAGGCTAGCGGGAGGCTCACCCCGAGGGAGCAGTACTTC	CATSREASGRLTPREQYF	.	TRBV15	TRBJ2-7	TRBD2
TGCAGCGTGAGGACAGGGGTATTGGATGAGCAGTTCTTC	CSVRTGVLDEQFF	once	TRBV29-1	TRBJ2-1	TRBD1
TGTGCCAGCAGCCCCAGGCCAGGGGAAGAGCAGCCCCAGCATTTT	CASSPRPGEEQPQHF	once	TRBV5-4	TRBJ1-5	.
TGTGCCAGCAGTGCCCGACAAAGTTCCGCGAACACTGAAGCTTTCTTT	CASSARQSSANTEAFF	.	TRBV2	TRBJ1-1	.
TGTGCCAGCAGCTCTCACGGGACCTCGGATCAGCCCCAGCATTTT	CASSSHGTSDQPQHF	.	TRBV5-4	TRBJ1-5	.
TGTGCCAGCAGCTTAGCTAGCGGGGCAGATACGCAGTATTTT	CASSLASGADTQYF	once	TRBV7-9	TRBJ2-3	TRBD2
TGCGCCAGCAGCTTGGAGGCCGCTCTCATGAACACTGAAGCTTTCTTT	CASSLEAALMNTEAFF	few	TRBV5-1	TRBJ1-1	.
TGCGCCAGCAGTGGGGGAGGGGGACGCCAAAAACAGCCCGCGCGTTCTGGAAACACCATATATTTT	CASSGGGGRQKQPARSGNTIYF	.	TRBV10-1	TRBJ1-3	.
TGTGCCAGCAGTTCTCCCAGGGGGCACACCGGGGAGCTGTTTTTT	CASSSPRGHTGELFF	.	TRBV7-9	TRBJ2-2	TRBD1
TGCAGCCAACGTGCGGGGGCGGGCACTGAAGCTTTCTTT	CSQRAGAGTEAFF	.	TRBV29-1	TRBJ1-1	.
TGTGCCACCAGCAGAGATTTTGGCTACGAGCAGTACTTC	CATSRDFGYEQYF	.	TRBV15	TRBJ2-7	.
TGTGCCTGGAGTGAGGACATATACGAGCAGTACTTC	CAWSEDIYEQYF	once	TRBV30	TRBJ2-7	.
TGTGCCAGCAGTAAGACTAGCGGGGCATACGAGCAGTACTTC	CASSKTSGAYEQYF	.	TRBV28	TRBJ2-7	TRBD2
TGCGCCAGCAGCTGGGGGACAGGGGGTAATGAGCAGTTCTTC	CASSWGTGGNEQFF	.	TRBV5-1	TRBJ2-1	TRBD1
TGTGCCAGCAGCCCCGCCGGGCGGGAGACCAACACCGGGGAGCTGTTTTTT	CASSPAGRETNTGELFF	.	TRBV28	TRBJ2-2	TRBD2
TGTGCCAGCAGTTTCCAGTTGGGGACGAACACCGGGGAGCTGTTTTTT	CASSFQLGTNTGELFF	.	TRBV6-5	TRBJ2-2	.
TGTGCCATCAGTGACGGTCTAGCGGGAGGTGGCACAGATACGCAGTATTTT	CAISDGLAGGGTDTQYF	.	TRBV10-3	TRBJ2-3	TRBD2
TGCAGCGTGGGTGCCAGGGTAAACAATGAGCAGTTCTTC	CSVGARVNNEQFF	.	TRBV29-1	TRBJ2-1	.
TGCAGCGTTGGAGACCCCTACGAGCAGTACTTC	CSVGDPYEQYF	.	TRBV29-1	TRBJ2-7	.
TGTGCCAGCAGCACCGGCCGCTCTGGGGCCAACGTCCTGACTTTC	CASSTGRSGANVLTF	.	TRBV6-5	TRBJ2-6	.
TGTGCCAGCAGCCGAATGGGGACGGTGAACACTGAAGCTTTCTTT	CASSRMGTVNTEAFF	many	TRBV5-4	TRBJ1-1	.